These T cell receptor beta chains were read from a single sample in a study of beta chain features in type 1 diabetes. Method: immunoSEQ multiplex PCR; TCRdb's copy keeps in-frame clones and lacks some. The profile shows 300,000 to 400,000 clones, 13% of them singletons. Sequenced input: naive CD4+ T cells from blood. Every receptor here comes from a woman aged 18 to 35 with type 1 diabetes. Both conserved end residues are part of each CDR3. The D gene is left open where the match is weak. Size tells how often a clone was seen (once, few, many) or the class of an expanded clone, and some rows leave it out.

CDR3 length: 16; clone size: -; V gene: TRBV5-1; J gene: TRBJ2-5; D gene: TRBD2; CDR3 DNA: TGCGCCAGCAGCCCGCTAGCGGGAGATCTTACGGAGACCCAGTACTTC; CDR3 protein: CASSPLAGDLTETQYF
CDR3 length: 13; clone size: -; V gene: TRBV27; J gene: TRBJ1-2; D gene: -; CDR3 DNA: TGTGCCAGCAGTTTCAGGGGTGCCTATGGCTACACCTTC; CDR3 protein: CASSFRGAYGYTF
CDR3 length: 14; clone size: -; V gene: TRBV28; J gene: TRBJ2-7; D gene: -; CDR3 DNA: TGTGCCAGCACCACCGCGGGTGGATCCTACGAGCAGTACTTC; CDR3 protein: CASTTAGGSYEQYF
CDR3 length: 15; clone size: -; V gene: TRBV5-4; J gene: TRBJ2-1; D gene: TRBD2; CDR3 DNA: TGTGCCAGCAGCGACAAGGGGACTAGCGAGGATGAGCAGTTCTTC; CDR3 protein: CASSDKGTSEDEQFF
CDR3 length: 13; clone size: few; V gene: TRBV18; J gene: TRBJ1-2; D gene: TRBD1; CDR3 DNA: TGTGCCAGCTCACCGGACAGGGTGTATGGCTACACCTTC; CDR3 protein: CASSPDRVYGYTF
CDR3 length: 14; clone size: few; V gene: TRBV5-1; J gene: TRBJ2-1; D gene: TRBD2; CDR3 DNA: TGCGCCAGCAGCCTGGGACTAGCGGGCGATGAGCAGTTCTTC; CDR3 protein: CASSLGLAGDEQFF
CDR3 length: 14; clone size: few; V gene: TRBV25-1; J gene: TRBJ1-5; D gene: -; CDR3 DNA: TGTGCCAGCAGTGAGGCGTCAGGCACCTCGCCCCAGCATTTT; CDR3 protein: CASSEASGTSPQHF
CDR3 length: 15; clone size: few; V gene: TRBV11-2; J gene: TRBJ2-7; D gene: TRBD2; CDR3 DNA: TGTGCCAGCAGCCCGCAGCGGGACCCCTCGACTGAGCAGTACTTC; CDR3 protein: CASSPQRDPSTEQYF
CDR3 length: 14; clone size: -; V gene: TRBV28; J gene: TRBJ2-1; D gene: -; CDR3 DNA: TGTGCCAGCAGTACCGGGACACCACCGGAGAGGGAATTCTTC; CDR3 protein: CASSTGTPPEREFF
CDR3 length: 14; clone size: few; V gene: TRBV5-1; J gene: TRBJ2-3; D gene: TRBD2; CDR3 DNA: TGCGCCAGCAGCTCCCTAGCGGGAGGAGATACGCAGTATTTT; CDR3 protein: CASSSLAGGDTQYF
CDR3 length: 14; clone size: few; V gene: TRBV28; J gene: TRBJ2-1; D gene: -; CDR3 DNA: TGTGCCAGCAAGGAGGAGGGCCCCAGGAATGAGCAGTTCTTC; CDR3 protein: CASKEEGPRNEQFF
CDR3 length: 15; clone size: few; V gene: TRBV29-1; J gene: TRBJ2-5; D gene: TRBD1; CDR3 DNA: TGCAGCGTTGTCGGGGCAGGGGGTTTCCGAGAGACCCAGTACTTC; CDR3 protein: CSVVGAGGFRETQYF
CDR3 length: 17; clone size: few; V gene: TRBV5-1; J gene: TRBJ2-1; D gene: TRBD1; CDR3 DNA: TGCGCCAGCAGCTTGCGTGGCGCGGGACAGGGTATCGATGAGCAGTTCTTC; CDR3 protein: CASSLRGAGQGIDEQFF
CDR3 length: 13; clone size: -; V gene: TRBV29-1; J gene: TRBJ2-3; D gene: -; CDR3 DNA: TGCAGCGCACAGGACAGACTCACAGATACGCAGTATTTT; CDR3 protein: CSAQDRLTDTQYF
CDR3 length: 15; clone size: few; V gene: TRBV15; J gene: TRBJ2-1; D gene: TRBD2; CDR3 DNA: TGTGCCACCAGCAGAGCTGTAGCGGGAGGCAATGAGCAGTTCTTC; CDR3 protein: CATSRAVAGGNEQFF
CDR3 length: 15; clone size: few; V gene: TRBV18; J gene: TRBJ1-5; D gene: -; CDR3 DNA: TGTGCCAGCTCACCAGGGCGGTTTCAGGGTGAGCCCCAGCATTTT; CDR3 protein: CASSPGRFQGEPQHF
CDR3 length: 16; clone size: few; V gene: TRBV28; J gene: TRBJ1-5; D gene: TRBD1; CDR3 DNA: TGTGCCAGCAGTTTGGGGGACAGGGGAAAAAATCAGCCCCAGCATTTT; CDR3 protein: CASSLGDRGKNQPQHF
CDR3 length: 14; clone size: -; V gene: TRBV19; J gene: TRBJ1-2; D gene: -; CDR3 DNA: TGTGCCAGTAGCCCACGGGGTTTAAGAGATGGCTACACCTTC; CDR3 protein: CASSPRGLRDGYTF
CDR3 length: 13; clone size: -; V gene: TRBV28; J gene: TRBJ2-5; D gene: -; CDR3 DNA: TGTGCCAGCAGTTTCGTGGTCCAGGAGACCCAGTACTTC; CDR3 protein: CASSFVVQETQYF
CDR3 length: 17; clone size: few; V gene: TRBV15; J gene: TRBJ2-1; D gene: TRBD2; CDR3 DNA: TGTGCCACCAGCAGAGGACTGGGACTAGCGGGGGACAATGAGCAGTTCTTC; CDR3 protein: CATSRGLGLAGDNEQFF
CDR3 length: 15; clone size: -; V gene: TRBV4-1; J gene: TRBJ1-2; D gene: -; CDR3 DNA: TGCGCCAGCAGGCTTATTCACAGCGGGGAATATGGCTACACCTTC; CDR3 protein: CASRLIHSGEYGYTF
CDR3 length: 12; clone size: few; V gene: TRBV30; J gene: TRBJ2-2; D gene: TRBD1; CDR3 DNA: TGTGCCTTCAGGGGGATGGCCGGGGAGCTGTTTTTT; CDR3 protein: CAFRGMAGELFF
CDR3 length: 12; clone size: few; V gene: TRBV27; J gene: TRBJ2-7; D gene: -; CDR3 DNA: TGTGCCAGCAGTATAAAAGGCGGAGAGCAGTACTTC; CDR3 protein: CASSIKGGEQYF
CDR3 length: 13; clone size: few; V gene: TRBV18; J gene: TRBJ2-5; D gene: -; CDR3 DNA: TGTGCCAGCTCACCGATCAGCCAAGAGACCCAGTACTTC; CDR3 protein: CASSPISQETQYF
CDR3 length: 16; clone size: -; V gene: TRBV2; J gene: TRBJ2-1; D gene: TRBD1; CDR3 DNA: TGTGCCAGCAGTGAGAACAGGGGCTCCCTTTACAATGAGCAGTTCTTC; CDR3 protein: CASSENRGSLYNEQFF
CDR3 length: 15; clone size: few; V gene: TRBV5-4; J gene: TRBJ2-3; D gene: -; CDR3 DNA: TGTGCCAGCAGCTTGGCAGTAGCGCGCACAGATACGCAGTATTTT; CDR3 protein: CASSLAVARTDTQYF
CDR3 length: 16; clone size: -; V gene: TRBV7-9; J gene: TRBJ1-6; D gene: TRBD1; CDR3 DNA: TGTGCCAGCAGCCGAGACAGGGGGGTTAAGAATTCACCCCTCCACTTT; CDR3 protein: CASSRDRGVKNSPLHF